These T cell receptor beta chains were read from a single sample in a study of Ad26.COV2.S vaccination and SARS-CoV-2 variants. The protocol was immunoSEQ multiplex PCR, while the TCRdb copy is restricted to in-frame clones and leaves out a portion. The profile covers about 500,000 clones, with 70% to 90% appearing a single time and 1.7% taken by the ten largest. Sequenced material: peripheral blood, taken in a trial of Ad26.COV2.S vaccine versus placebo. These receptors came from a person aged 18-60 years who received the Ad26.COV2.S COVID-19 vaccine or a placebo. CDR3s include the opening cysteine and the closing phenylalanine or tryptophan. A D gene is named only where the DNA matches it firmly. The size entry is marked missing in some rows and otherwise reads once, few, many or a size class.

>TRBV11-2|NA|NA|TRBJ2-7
TGTGCCAGCAGCTTATCTGGCAGCTACGAGCAGTACTTC
CASSLSGSYEQYF
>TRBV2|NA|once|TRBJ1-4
TGTGCCAGCAGTGTAGGACGAGGGGCGCGGGAAAAACTGTTTTTT
CASSVGRGAREKLFF
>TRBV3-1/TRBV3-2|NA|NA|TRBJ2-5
TGTGCCAGCAGTCAGCAGGGTAGAAGCAAAGAGACCCAGTACTTC
CASSQQGRSKETQYF
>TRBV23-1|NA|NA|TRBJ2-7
TGCGCCAGCAGTCCGGGGAGGGGACAGCAACCTTCCTGGTACGAGCAGTACTTC
CASSPGRGQQPSWYEQYF
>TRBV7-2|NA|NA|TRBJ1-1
TGTGCCAGCAGCTTAGTTTGGGGGCAAACTGAAGCTTTCTTT
CASSLVWGQTEAFF
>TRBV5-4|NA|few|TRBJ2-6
TGTGCCAGCAGGCTCGACAGGGGGGCCAACGTCCTGACTTTC
CASRLDRGANVLTF
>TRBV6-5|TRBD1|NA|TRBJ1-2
TGTGCCAGCAGTTTGGGACAGGGTGTTGGGGGCTACACCTTC
CASSLGQGVGGYTF
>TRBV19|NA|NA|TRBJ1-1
TGTGCCAGTAGTAGGGGACATCTGAACACTGAAGCTTTCTTT
CASSRGHLNTEAFF
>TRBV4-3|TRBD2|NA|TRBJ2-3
TGCGCCAGCAGCCAAGATTTGGGTGTGGGACTAGCGGGGTCAGATACGCAGTATTTT
CASSQDLGVGLAGSDTQYF
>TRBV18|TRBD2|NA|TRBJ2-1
TGTGCCAGCTCACCGTGGACTAGCGGAACCTACAATGAGCAGTTCTTC
CASSPWTSGTYNEQFF
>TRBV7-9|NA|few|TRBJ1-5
TGTGCCAGCAGCTCGGGACTTGATAGCAATCAGCCCCAGCATTTT
CASSSGLDSNQPQHF
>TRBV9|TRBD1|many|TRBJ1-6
TGTGCCAGCAGCACCGGGACAGGGGGCAATTCACCCCTCCACTTT
CASSTGTGGNSPLHF
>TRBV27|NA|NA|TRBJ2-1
TGTGCCAGCAGTTTACGGGGAACAAATGAGCAGTTCTTC
CASSLRGTNEQFF
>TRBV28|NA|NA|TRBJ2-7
TGTGCCAGCAGTTTCCGGGGTCGAGCCTACGAGCAGTACTTC
CASSFRGRAYEQYF
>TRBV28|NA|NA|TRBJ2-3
TGTGCCAGCAGTTTTGACGGCGGCCCCACAGATACGCAGTATTTT
CASSFDGGPTDTQYF
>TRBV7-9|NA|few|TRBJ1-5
TGTGCCAGCAGCTTAGAGGGACATAGTCCCCAGCATTTT
CASSLEGHSPQHF
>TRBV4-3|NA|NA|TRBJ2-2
TGCGCCAGCAGCCACAGGGTATTTGTGACCGGGGAGCTGTTTTTT
CASSHRVFVTGELFF
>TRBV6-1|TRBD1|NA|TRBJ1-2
TGTGCCAGCAGCAACAGGGGGCAGAGCTATGGCTACACCTTC
CASSNRGQSYGYTF
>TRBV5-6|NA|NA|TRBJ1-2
TGTGCCAGCAGCTTGCTGGGTGTGGAATATGGCTACACCTTC
CASSLLGVEYGYTF
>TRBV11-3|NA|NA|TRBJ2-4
TGTGCCAGCAGCTTAGGGGGCGGCATTCAGTACTTC
CASSLGGGIQYF
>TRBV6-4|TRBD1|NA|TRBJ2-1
TGTGCCAGCAGCCCCCTCGGGACAGTCAATGAGCAGTTCTTC
CASSPLGTVNEQFF
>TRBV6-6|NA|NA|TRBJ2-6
TGTGCCAGCAGTCGATACGGGACCGCAAGCTCTGGGGCCAACGTCCTGACTTTC
CASSRYGTASSGANVLTF